These T cell receptor beta chains were read from a single sample in a study of T cell repertoires in cytomegalovirus infection. TCRdb ran MiXCR on the reads and lists one entry per CDR3 protein. The data contain approximately 500,000 distinct CDR3 sequences, around 10% of them singletons. Sequenced: PBMCs. These receptors all stem from a human donor in good health (CMV status not recorded). Some clones in this sample may be carry-over from other donors' samples. The CDR3 runs from the conserved cysteine through the conserved F or W.

v_gene,len,j_gene,CDR3aa
TRBV12-5,14,TRBJ2-3,CASGYRSSTDTQYF
TRBV13,16,TRBJ1-6,CASRPRGTVYNSPLHF
TRBV2,15,TRBJ2-3,CASSEDGLATDTQYF
TRBV12-5,15,TRBJ1-6,CASGLGQGGGSPLHF
TRBV19,13,TRBJ2-1,CASSISSGNEQFF
TRBV7-2,18,TRBJ2-1,CASTPNQGQGGFYNEQFF
TRBV20-1,12,TRBJ2-3,CSATGNTDTQYF
TRBV28,15,TRBJ2-1,CASSPILTGYNEQFF
TRBV15,18,TRBJ2-1,CATSRGFGLISSYNEQFF
TRBV10-1,13,TRBJ2-3,CASSVVHTDTQYF
TRBV10-3,16,TRBJ2-5,CAISRPWGQGQETQYF
TRBV6-5,15,TRBJ1-1,CASSYSGSYNTEAFF
TRBV6-1,15,TRBJ1-2,CASNRRDRANYGYTF